Included here is one TCR beta chain sequence, with context. Its specificity is not known. The assay was immunoSEQ multiplex PCR, and TCRdb's table has in-frame clones only and misses some. The table shows 84,000 or so clones, with 85% to 95% occurring only once. The sample is drawn from a study of OX40 agonist ivuxolimab in advanced cancers. Study context: The group had a mean age of roughly 65 years, ranged from roughly 23 to 85, and was less than 85% male. Points from the study as a whole: Dose levels from 0.1 to 3.0 mg/kg saw CD4+ and CD8+ blood T cells expand clonally by week 6. Among patients with partial responses at 0.1-3.0 mg/kg, clonal expansion was among the lowest.

Peripheral blood came from all dose cohorts at three timepoints. V dropped 7 bases and J dropped 3; count of bases not matched to a gene: 7. Germline CDR1 and CDR2: SQVTM and ANQGSEA. This CDR3 has 13 residues. V and J are TRBV29-1 and TRBJ1-2; 8 bases match TRBD1. The TCR comes from an adult with an advanced solid tumor such as melanoma, head and neck, liver or kidney cancer. Sequencing used CD4+ or CD8+ T cells sorted from blood, obtained in a trial of the OX40 agonist ivuxolimab. The CDR3 here is CSASDREDYGYTF. The CDR3, as DNA: TGCAGCGCTTCGGACAGGGAGGACTATGGCTACACCTTC.